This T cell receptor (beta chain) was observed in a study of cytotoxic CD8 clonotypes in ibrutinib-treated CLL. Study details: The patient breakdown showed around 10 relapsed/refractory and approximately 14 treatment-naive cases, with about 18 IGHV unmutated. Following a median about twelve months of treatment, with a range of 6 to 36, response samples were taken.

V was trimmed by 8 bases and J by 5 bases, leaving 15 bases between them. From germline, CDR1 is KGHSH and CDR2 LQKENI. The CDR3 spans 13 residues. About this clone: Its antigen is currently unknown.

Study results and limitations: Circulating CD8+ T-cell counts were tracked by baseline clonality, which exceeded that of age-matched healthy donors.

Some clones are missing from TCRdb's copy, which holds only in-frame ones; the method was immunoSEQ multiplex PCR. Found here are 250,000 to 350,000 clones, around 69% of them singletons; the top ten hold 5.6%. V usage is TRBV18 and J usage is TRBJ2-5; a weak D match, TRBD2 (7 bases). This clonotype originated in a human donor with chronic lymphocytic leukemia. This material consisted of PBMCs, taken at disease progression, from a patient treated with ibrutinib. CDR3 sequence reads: CASQTGGRETQYF. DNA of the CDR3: TGTGCCAGCCAAACGGGGGGCAGGGAGACCCAGTACTTC.